A single sample is the source of the 22 T cell receptor beta chains below, sequenced in a study of blood T cell repertoires in COVID-19. TCRdb's table, derived via immunoSEQ multiplex PCR, lists solely in-frame clones and lacks some. The table lists 100,000 to 150,000 clones, 88% of them singletons. The specimen sequenced was peripheral blood. The receptor source for this set is a human donor in a cohort sampled during active COVID-19.

V and J are TRBV7-9 and TRBJ2-1, with D possibly TRBD2 on 5 matching bases. CDR1 is SEHNR and CDR2 is FQNEAQ in the germline V gene (reference sequence). V lost 4 bases and J 3 bases, leaving 10 bases between the germline ends. The CDR3 is made up of 14 amino acids. This chain's CDR3 is CASSSAGNYNEQFF. As DNA, the CDR3 is TGTGCCAGCAGCTCGGCGGGTAACTACAATGAGCAGTTCTTC.

The CDR3 DNA is TGTGCCAGCAGCCGAGAGTACCAAGAGACCCAGTACTTC. Its translation: CASSREYQETQYF. V is TRBV5-6 and J is TRBJ2-5, with D unclear. This CDR3 spans 13 amino acids. Between the trimmed V and J ends, which lost 4 bases and 0 bases, there was a span of 7 bases. Germline loops: CDR1 SGHDT, CDR2 YYEEEE.

In this sample, this clone turned up once. The rearrangement joins TRBV5-4 to TRBJ2-2; a weak D match, TRBD2 (6 bases). CDR3 size: 14 residues. Trimming removed 1 base from V and 5 bases from J, with 9 bases in between. CDR1 SGHNT and CDR2 YYREEE come from the germline V gene (reference sequence). CDR3 nucleotides: TGTGCCAGCAGCTTGTCGGGAGAAACCGGGGAGCTGTTTTTT. It specifies CASSLSGETGELFF.

The chain links TRBV5-4 to TRBJ2-7, with D uncertain. CDR3 length equals 13 residues. Trimming left V 0 bases short and J 0 bases short, with 4 bases between. Germline V CDR1 and CDR2: SGHNT, YYREEE (reference sequence). The CDR3 bases are TGTGCCAGCAGCTTGGCGGGCTCCTACGAGCAGTACTTC. Residues: CASSLAGSYEQYF. Full variable domain (rest looked up from reference TRBV5-4 and TRBJ2-7): ETGVTQSPTHLIKTRGQQVTLRCSSQSGHNTVSWYQQALGQGPQFIFQYYREEENGRGNFPPRFSGLQFPNYSSELNVNALELDDSALYLCASSLAGSYEQYFGPGTRLTVT.

This chain connects TRBV13 to TRBJ1-5; D gene uncertain. There are 15 residues in the CDR3. V lost 0 bases, J lost 2 bases, and 8 bases lay in between. The germline V gene has CDR1 PRHDT and CDR2 FYEKMQ (reference sequence). CDR3 sequence: CASSLGAGRNQPQHF. The CDR3 DNA reads as TGTGCCAGCAGCTTAGGGGCAGGCCGCAATCAGCCCCAGCATTTT.

The chain is built from TRBV7-2 and TRBJ1-4; unclear D gene. V lost 5 bases, J lost 11 bases, and 18 bases lay in between. Germline assignment: CDR1 SGHTA and CDR2 FQGNSA. The CDR3 loop spans 14 amino acids. The CDR3 loop reads CASSRGGGLAKLFF. CDR3 nucleotides: TGTGCCAGCAGCCGGGGAGGAGGGTTAGCGAAACTGTTTTTT. The full variable domain, rest sourced from reference TRBV7-2 and TRBJ1-4, is GAGVSQSPSNKVTEKGKDVELRCDPISGHTALYWYRQSLGQGLEFLIYFQGNSAPDKSGLPSDRFSAERTGGSVSTLTIQRTQQEDSAVYLCASSRGGGLAKLFFGSGTQLSVL.

The chain has TRBV28 and TRBJ2-3, with 9 positions matching TRBD1. Germline CDR1 is MDHEN and CDR2 is SYDVKM. The V gene end was trimmed by 4 bases and the J gene end by 6 bases; junction bases not matched to a gene: 29. This CDR3 comprises 22 residues. DNA for the CDR3: TGTGCCAGCAGTTCCCGTCAGATTTACCTAGACAGGGGGTTATCTCGGGGGGATACGCAGTATTTT. Its protein product is CASSSRQIYLDRGLSRGDTQYF.

Only one count was recorded for this clone. V is TRBV4-2 and J is TRBJ2-1, with 9 positions matching TRBD1. Losses at the gene ends were 7 bases for V and 2 bases for J; bases not matched to a gene: 12. The germline CDR1 and CDR2 sequences are LGHNA and YNFKEQ. The CDR3 totals 17 residues. This CDR3 is CASTSNRDRDPYNEQFF. The CDR3, as DNA: TGTGCCAGCACCTCGAACAGGGACAGGGATCCCTACAATGAGCAGTTCTTC.

V gene TRBV30 combines with J gene TRBJ1-1; the D gene is possibly TRBD1 (5 bases). The germline CDR1 and CDR2 sequences are GTSNPN and SVGIG (reference sequence). Trimming left V 0 bases short and J 7 bases short, with 18 bases between. The CDR3 loop spans 15 amino acids. CDR3 nucleotides: TGTGCCTGGAGTGTACTAAGCGGAGGGGCGGGTGAAGCTTTCTTT. Protein sequence: CAWSVLSGGAGEAFF. Full variable domain (missing parts from reference TRBV30 and TRBJ1-1): SQTIHQWPATLVQPVGSPLSLECTVEGTSNPNLYWYRQAAGRGLQLLFYSVGIGQISSEVPQNLSASRPQDRQFILSSKKLLLSDSGFYLCAWSVLSGGAGEAFFGQGTRLTVV.

This chain joins TRBV12-3 or TRBV12-4 and TRBJ1-5; a possible D gene is TRBD1 (5 bases). The V end was cut by 4 bases, the J end by 5 bases, with 9 bases between. The CDR3 spans 13 residues. The CDR3 region has the DNA TGTGCCAGCAGTTCGGGGGTATATCAGCCCCAGCATTTT. Its protein is CASSSGVYQPQHF.

The chain uses TRBV15 and TRBJ2-1; TRBD2 aligns across 11 bases. Germline trimming cut 3 bases from V and 5 bases from J; bases unmatched to any gene: 6. CDR3 size: 16 residues. The germline V gene encodes CDR1 LNHNV and CDR2 YYDKDF (reference sequence). The CDR3 loop reads CATSSLISGRDNEQFF. The CDR3 DNA reads TGTGCCACCAGCAGCCTGATTAGCGGGAGGGACAATGAGCAGTTCTTC.

This clone was found once. The V call is TRBV18, the J call TRBJ2-6; 8 nucleotides match TRBD2. The CDR3 is made up of 18 amino acids. The V gene end was trimmed by 3 bases and the J gene end by 1 base; junction bases not matched to a gene: 8. The germline gives CDR1 KGHSH, CDR2 LQKENI. The DNA for the CDR3 is TGTGCCAGCTCACCCACGGGGGGGCCGTTTTCTGGGGCCAACGTCCTGACTTTC. Protein sequence: CASSPTGGPFSGANVLTF.

The CDR3 DNA sequence: TGCGCCAGCAGCCAAGTCGAAACTAGCGGGAGATGGGAGACCCAGTACTTC. It translates to CASSQVETSGRWETQYF. J is TRBJ2-5 and V is TRBV4-1, with 11 nucleotides matching TRBD2. The trim removed 1 base at V and 5 bases at J, leaving 9 bases unmatched. The CDR3 has 17 amino acids. Germline-derived CDR1 and CDR2 are MGHRA and YSYEKL.

The chain has TRBV5-5 and TRBJ2-4; 8 bases agree with TRBD1. Germline CDR1 is SGHKS and CDR2 is YYEKEE (reference sequence). The V and J ends lost 4 bases and 8 bases, in that order; junction bases with no gene match: 5. This CDR3 has 13 amino acids. The CDR3 spells CASSARDRYIQYF. The CDR3 DNA sequence: TGTGCCAGCAGCGCCCGGGACAGGTACATTCAGTACTTC. Using reference TRBV5-5 and TRBJ2-4 for the parts outside the CDR3, the full variable domain is DAGVTQSPTHLIKTRGQQVTLRCSPISGHKSVSWYQQVLGQGPQFIFQYYEKEERGRGNFPDRFSARQFPNYSSELNVNALLLGDSALYLCASSARDRYIQYFGAGTRLSVL.

The gene calls are TRBV18 and TRBJ2-1; 8 positions match TRBD2. The CDR3 runs to 16 residues. The germline gives CDR1 KGHSH, CDR2 LQKENI. The J segment lost 0 bases and the V segment lost 5 bases, leaving 6 bases of the junction unmatched. CDR3 amino acids: CASSWREVSSYNEQFF. DNA of the CDR3: TGTGCCAGCTCATGGCGGGAGGTGAGCTCCTACAATGAGCAGTTCTTC.

The chain carries TRBV6-5 and TRBJ2-3; 15 positions match TRBD2. The CDR3 is made up of 14 amino acids. Germline assignment: CDR1 MNHEY and CDR2 SVGAGI. Unmatched junction bases numbered 6, after V lost 6 bases and J lost 11 bases. The CDR3 loop reads CASRPGLAGGKQYF. CDR3 DNA sequence: TGTGCCAGCAGACCCGGACTAGCGGGGGGGAAGCAGTATTTT.

The rearrangement joins TRBV28 to TRBJ1-5; 7 bases are a match to TRBD1. The CDR3 spans 18 residues. Germline V gene sequence: CDR1 MDHEN, CDR2 SYDVKM. Trimming cost V 6 bases and J 3 bases; bases outside gene matches: 17. The CDR3 loop reads CASSTQGAGGWNNQPQHF. CDR3 sequence (DNA): TGTGCCAGCAGCACCCAAGGGGCAGGGGGGTGGAACAATCAGCCCCAGCATTTT.

The CDR3 reads CASSLGGTPGREQFF. CDR3 DNA: TGTGCCAGCAGCTTAGGGGGGACTCCGGGACGTGAGCAGTTCTTC. V is TRBV7-9 and J is TRBJ2-1; D might be TRBD2 (6 bases). Looked up from germline, CDR1 is SEHNR and CDR2 is FQNEAQ (reference sequence). The CDR3 extends over 15 amino acids. Trimming cost V 1 base and J 9 bases, with 16 bases left between them.

This rearrangement joins TRBV2 to TRBJ2-7; TRBD2 matches at 8 bases. The CDR3 has 15 residues. The V and J ends lost 10 bases and 2 bases, in that order; junction bases with no gene match: 13. Per the germline V gene, CDR1 is SNHLY and CDR2 is FYNNEI. CDR3 nucleotides: TGTGCCACCACCCCAAGCGGGGGAGCAACCTACGAGCAGTACTTC. This codes for CATTPSGGATYEQYF.

This clone was seen only a few times. The chain combines TRBV7-9 with TRBJ1-2; 7 bases are shared with TRBD1. CDR3 length equals 14 residues. Germline CDR1 SEHNR, CDR2 FQNEAQ (reference sequence). V was clipped by 5 bases and J by 5 bases; unmatched bases: 8. CDR3 in amino acids: CASSPGQESYGYTF. CDR3 coding DNA: TGTGCCAGCAGCCCTGGACAGGAGTCTTATGGCTACACCTTC. Variable domain in full (rest from reference TRBV7-9 and TRBJ1-2): DTGVSQNPRHKITKRGQNVTFRCDPISEHNRLYWYRQTLGQGPEFLTYFQNEAQLEKSRLLSDRFSAERPKGSFSTLEIQRTEQGDSAMYLCASSPGQESYGYTFGSGTRLTVV.

The rearrangement uses TRBV6-2 or TRBV6-3 and TRBJ2-7; D perhaps matches TRBD1 (5 bases). In germline, CDR1 is MNHEY, CDR2 SVGEGT. CDR3 length: 15 amino acids. V dropped 6 bases and J dropped 2 bases, with 17 bases sitting between them. The CDR3 DNA is TGTGCCAGCAGCGCCGGTGGGGCCGTCACCTACGAGCAGTACTTC. Its translation: CASSAGGAVTYEQYF.

This chain connects TRBV4-1 to TRBJ2-7, with TRBD2 matching 8 bases. V trimming: 0 bases; J trimming: 1 base; junction bases outside the gene matches: 8. The germline V gene encodes CDR1 MGHRA and CDR2 YSYEKL. The CDR3 covers 17 residues. The CDR3 protein is CASSQDYLSGGSYEQYF. For the CDR3, the DNA is TGCGCCAGCAGCCAAGATTATCTCAGCGGGGGATCCTACGAGCAGTACTTC.